One TCR beta chain is described in this entry. Its antigen remains unknown. Primers for the PCR totalled 60 Vbeta and 13 Jbeta. Only in-frame clones appear in the TCRdb table, and some are missing; sequencing was by immunoSEQ multiplex PCR. The sample shows 150,000 or so clones, roughly four fifths of them seen only once. The entry originates in a study of cytomegalovirus exposure and HLA in healthy donors. Study summary: An earlier analysis identified more than 95 million unique TCR beta sequences in 170 million or so T cells.

Trimming cost V 1 base and J 11 bases, with 17 bases left between them. The CDR3 spans 14 residues. The germline V gene encodes CDR1 SGHAT and CDR2 FQNNGV. Study-wide findings and caveats: Later analysis demonstrated an association between a missense DCLRE1C variant and TCR beta V- and J-gene trimming. It was reported in a later analysis that an Asian-associated ancestry cluster showed fewer N-insertions than the approximately 690-donor mean. A later analysis showed TCR association rates differing by HLA locus, peaking at DRB1 and lowest at HLA-C.

The receptor was derived from a female donor in good health and CMV-seronegative. The sequencing input was PBMCs. V is TRBV11-2 and J is TRBJ2-5, with D possibly matching TRBD2 (5 bases). The CDR3 sequence is CASSLGLPGQEQYF. The CDR3 DNA follows: TGTGCCAGCAGCTTAGGACTACCTGGTCAAGAGCAGTACTTC.